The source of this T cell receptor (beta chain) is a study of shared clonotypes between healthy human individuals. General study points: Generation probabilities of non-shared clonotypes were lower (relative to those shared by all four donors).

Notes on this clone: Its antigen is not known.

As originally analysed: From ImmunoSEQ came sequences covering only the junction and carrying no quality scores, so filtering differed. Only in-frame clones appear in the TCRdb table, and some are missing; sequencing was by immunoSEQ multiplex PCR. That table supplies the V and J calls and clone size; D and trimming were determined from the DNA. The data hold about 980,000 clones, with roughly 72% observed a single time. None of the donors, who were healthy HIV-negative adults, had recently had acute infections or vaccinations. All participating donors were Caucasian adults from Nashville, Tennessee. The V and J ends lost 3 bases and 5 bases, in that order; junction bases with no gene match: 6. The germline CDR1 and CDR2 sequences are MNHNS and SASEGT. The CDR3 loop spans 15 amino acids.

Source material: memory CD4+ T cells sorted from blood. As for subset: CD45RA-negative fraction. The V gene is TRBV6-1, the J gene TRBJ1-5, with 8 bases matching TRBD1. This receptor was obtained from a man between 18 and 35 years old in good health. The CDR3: CASSDGQGSYQPQHF. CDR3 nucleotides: TGTGCCAGCAGTGATGGACAGGGCTCCTATCAGCCCCAGCATTTT.